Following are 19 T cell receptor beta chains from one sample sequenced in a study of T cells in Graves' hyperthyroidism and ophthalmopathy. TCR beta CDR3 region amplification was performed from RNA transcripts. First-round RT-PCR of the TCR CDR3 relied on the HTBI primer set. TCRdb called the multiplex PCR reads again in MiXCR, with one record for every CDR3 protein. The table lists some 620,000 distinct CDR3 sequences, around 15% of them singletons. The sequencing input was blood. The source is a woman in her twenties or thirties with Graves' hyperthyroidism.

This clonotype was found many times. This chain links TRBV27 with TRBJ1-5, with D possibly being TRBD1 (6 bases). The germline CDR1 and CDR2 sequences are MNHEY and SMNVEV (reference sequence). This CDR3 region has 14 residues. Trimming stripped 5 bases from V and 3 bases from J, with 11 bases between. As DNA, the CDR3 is TGTGCCAGCAGTGTACAGGGAAACAATCAGCCCCAGCATTTT. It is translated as CASSVQGNNQPQHF.

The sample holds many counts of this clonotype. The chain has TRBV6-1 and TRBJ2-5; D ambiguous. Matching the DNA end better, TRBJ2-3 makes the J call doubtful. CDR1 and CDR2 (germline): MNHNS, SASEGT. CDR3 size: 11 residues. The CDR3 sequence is CASSDRETQYF. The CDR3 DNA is TGTGCCAGCAGTGATCGCGAGACGCAGTATTTT.

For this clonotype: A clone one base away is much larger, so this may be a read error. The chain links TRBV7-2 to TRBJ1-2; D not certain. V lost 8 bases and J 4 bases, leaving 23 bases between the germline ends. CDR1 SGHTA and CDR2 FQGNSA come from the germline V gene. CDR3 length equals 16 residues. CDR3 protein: CASGTDATSASYGYTF. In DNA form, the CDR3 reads TGTGCCAGCGGCACAGACGCCACATCAGCTAGCTATGGCTACACCTTC.

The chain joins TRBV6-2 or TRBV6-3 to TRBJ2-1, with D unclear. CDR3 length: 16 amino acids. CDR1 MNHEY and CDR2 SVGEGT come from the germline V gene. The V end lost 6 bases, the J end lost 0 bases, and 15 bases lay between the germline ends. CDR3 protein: CASSPHYESSYNEQFF. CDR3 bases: TGTGCCAGCAGCCCCCATTACGAGAGCTCCTACAATGAGCAGTTCTTC.

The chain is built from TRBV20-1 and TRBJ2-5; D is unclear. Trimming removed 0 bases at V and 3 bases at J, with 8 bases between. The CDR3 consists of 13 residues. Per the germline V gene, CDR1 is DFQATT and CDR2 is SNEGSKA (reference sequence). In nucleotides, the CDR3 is TGCAGTGCTAGAGACTGGACGGAAGAGACCCAGTACTTC. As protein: CSARDWTEETQYF.

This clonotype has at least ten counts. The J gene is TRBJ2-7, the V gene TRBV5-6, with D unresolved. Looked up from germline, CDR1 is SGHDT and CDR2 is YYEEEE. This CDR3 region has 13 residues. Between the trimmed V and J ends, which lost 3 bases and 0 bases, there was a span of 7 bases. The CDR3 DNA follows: TGTGCCAGCAGCTCAGACATCTCCTACGAGCAGTACTTC. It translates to CASSSDISYEQYF.

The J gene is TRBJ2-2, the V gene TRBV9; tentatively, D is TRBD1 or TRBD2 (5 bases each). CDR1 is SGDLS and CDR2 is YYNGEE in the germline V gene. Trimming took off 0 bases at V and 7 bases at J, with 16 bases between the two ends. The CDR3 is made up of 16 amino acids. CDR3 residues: CASSVGVVGEFGELFF. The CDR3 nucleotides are TGTGCCAGCAGCGTAGGAGTAGTGGGGGAATTCGGGGAGCTGTTTTTT.

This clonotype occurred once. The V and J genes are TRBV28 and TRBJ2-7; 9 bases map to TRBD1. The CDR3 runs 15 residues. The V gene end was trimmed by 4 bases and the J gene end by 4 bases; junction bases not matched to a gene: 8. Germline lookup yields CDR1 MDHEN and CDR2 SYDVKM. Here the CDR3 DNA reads TGTGCCAGCAGTTCACCACAGGGGGCGGGTTACGAGCAGTACTTC. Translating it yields CASSSPQGAGYEQYF.

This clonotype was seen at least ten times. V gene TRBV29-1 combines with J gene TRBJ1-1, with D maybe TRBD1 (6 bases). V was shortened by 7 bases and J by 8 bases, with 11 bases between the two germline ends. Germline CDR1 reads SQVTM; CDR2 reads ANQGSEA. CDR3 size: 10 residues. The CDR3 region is CSGQGGEAFF. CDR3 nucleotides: TGCAGCGGGCAAGGGGGAGAAGCTTTCTTT.

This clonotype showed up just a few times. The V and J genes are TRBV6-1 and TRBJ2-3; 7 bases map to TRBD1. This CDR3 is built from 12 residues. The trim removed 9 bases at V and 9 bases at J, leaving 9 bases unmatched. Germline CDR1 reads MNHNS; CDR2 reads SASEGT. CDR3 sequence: CASTGVSGTQYF. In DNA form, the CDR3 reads TGTGCCAGTACAGGGGTGAGTGGGACGCAGTATTTT.

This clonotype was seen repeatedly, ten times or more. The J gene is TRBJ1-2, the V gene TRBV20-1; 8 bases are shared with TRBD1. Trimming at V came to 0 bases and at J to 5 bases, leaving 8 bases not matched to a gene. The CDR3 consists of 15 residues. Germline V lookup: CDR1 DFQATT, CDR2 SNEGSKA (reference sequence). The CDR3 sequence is CSARDPQGAWYGYTF. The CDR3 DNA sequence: TGCAGTGCTAGAGATCCGCAGGGGGCATGGTATGGCTACACCTTC.

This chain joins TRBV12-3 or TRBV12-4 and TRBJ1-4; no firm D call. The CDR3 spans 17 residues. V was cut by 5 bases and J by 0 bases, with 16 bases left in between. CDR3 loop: CASSLSNRGATNEKLFF. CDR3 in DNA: TGTGCCAGCAGTCTATCCAATCGCGGAGCAACTAATGAAAAACTGTTTTTT.

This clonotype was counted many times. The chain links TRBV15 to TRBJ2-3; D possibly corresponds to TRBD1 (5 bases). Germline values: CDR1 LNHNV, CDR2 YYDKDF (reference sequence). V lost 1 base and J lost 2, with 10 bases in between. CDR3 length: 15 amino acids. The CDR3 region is CATSRADRPTDTQYF. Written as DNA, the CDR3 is TGTGCCACCAGCAGAGCAGACAGACCCACAGATACGCAGTATTTT.

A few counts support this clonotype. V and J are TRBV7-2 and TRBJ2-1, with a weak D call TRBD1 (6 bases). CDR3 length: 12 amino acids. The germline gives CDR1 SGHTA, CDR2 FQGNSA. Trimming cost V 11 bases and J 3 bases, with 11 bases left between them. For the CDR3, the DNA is TGTGCCGCCGGGGACAACTACAATGAGCAGTTCTTC. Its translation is CAAGDNYNEQFF.

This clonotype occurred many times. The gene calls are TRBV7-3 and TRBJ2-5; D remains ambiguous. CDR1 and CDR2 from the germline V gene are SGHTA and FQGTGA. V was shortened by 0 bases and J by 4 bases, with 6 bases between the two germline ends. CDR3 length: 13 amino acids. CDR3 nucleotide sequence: TGTGCCAGCAGCTTAACGACGTTAGAGACCCAGTACTTC. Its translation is CASSLTTLETQYF.

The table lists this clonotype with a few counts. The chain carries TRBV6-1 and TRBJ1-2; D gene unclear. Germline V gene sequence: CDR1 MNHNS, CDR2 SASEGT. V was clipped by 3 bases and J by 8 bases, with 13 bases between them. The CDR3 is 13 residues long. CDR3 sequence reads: CASSEMRVGGYTF. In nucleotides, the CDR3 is TGTGCCAGCAGTGAGATGAGGGTGGGCGGCTACACCTTC.

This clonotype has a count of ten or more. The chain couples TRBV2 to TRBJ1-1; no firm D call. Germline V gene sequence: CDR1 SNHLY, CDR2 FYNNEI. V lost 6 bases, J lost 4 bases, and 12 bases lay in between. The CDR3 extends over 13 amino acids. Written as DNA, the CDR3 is TGTGCCAGCAGCCAGCAAGGAGGCACTGAAGCTTTCTTT. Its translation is CASSQQGGTEAFF.

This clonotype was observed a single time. The CDR3: CASSVEEGGQRWEETQYF. For the CDR3, the DNA is TGTGCCAGCAGCGTAGAAGAAGGCGGACAGAGGTGGGAAGAGACCCAGTACTTC. V and J are TRBV9 and TRBJ2-5; tentatively, D is TRBD1 (6 bases). The CDR3 runs to 18 residues. In germline, CDR1 is SGDLS, CDR2 YYNGEE. V lost 0 bases and J 3 bases, leaving 21 bases between the germline ends. The variable domain in full, completed from reference TRBV9 and TRBJ2-5, reads DSGVTQTPKHLITATGQRVTLRCSPRSGDLSVYWYQQSLDQGLQFLIQYYNGEERAKGNILERFSAQQFPDLHSELNLSSLELGDSALYFCASSVEEGGQRWEETQYFGPGTRLLVL.

CDR3 protein: CASSFSLSGRASGELFF. The CDR3 nucleotides are TGTGCCAGCAGCTTCTCCCTTAGCGGGAGGGCATCCGGGGAGCTGTTTTTT. J is TRBJ2-2 and V is TRBV11-3; TRBD2 agrees at 11 bases. Germline V gives CDR1 SGHNT, CDR2 YENEEA. V trimming: 3 bases; J trimming: 6 bases; junction bases outside the gene matches: 9. CDR3 size: 17 residues.